Shown below are 18 T cell receptor beta chains from a single sample sequenced in a study of blood T cell repertoires in COVID-19 (dated by TCRdb to the early 2020s). Library method: the immunoSEQ multiplex PCR assay. TCRdb obtained this table from immuneACCESS and retained in-frame rearrangements with V and J assigned. These tables miss some clones; where compared with another copy, unresolved V genes account for less than half of the shortfall, and the remainder is unexplained. Recorded for this sample are about 280,000 clones; roughly 91% of them occurred a single time. The top ten clones comprise roughly 10% of the sample. The sample taken for sequencing was peripheral blood. These receptors were taken from a woman aged 25-40 years with COVID-19, enrolled during active disease.

The rearrangement uses TRBV3-1 (or the pseudogene TRBV3-2) and TRBJ1-5; D is possibly TRBD1 (6 bases). The germline V gene encodes CDR1 LGHDT and CDR2 YNNKEL (reference sequence). The CDR3 is 16 residues long. V shed 4 bases and J shed 1 base, with 14 bases lying between them. Here the CDR3 DNA reads TGTGCCAGCAGCCGAGGGGCAGGGGCAAGCAATCAGCCCCAGCATTTT. It codes for CASSRGAGASNQPQHF.

The chain couples TRBV18 to TRBJ1-1; no clear D. Germline V gives CDR1 KGHSH, CDR2 LQKENI. Deletions cut 3 bases from V and 1 base from J, with 9 bases between. The CDR3 covers 14 residues. Here the CDR3 DNA reads TGTGCCAGCTCACCCTCAGTATCGAACACTGAAGCTTTCTTT. Translated, it gives CASSPSVSNTEAFF.

The rearrangement uses TRBV5-1 and TRBJ2-3; TRBD2 agrees at 9 bases. The CDR3 loop spans 16 amino acids. V gave up 4 bases and J gave up 5 bases; unmatched junction bases: 11. CDR1 SGHRS and CDR2 YFSETQ come from the germline V gene. The CDR3 nucleotides read TGCGCCAGCAGCCCTTTGGCGGGGGGGTTGGGAGATACGCAGTATTTT. The encoded protein is CASSPLAGGLGDTQYF.

V gene TRBV7-6 combines with J gene TRBJ2-7; 7 bases match TRBD1. The germline CDR1 and CDR2 sequences are SGHVS and FNYEAQ. The CDR3 runs to 15 residues. Trimming at V came to 4 bases and at J to 4 bases, leaving 10 bases not matched to a gene. The DNA of the CDR3 is TGTGCCAGCAGCTGCTACCGGGACAGCTCTTACGAGCAGTACTTC. This gives the protein CASSCYRDSSYEQYF.

The chain combines TRBV5-1 with TRBJ2-3; no reliable D call. The ends were cut back, 5 bases at V and 0 bases at J, with 16 bases in the middle. The germline V gene has CDR1 SGHRS and CDR2 YFSETQ. This CDR3 is built from 16 residues. This chain's CDR3 is CASSGFGYTSTDTQYF. In DNA, the CDR3 is TGCGCCAGCAGTGGGTTCGGGTACACTAGCACAGATACGCAGTATTTT.

This clone was seen more than once but under ten times. The chain combines TRBV20-1 with TRBJ1-2; tentative D call: TRBD1 (5 bases). Trimming pared 6 bases from V and 4 bases from J, leaving 9 bases between. This CDR3 spans 11 amino acids. The V gene's germline CDR1 is DFQATT and CDR2 SNEGSKA (reference sequence). The CDR3 sequence: CSAGLGYGYTF. CDR3 DNA: TGCAGTGCGGGACTGGGCTATGGCTACACCTTC.

The chain joins TRBV5-4 to TRBJ2-7; TRBD2 matches 10 bases. CDR1 and CDR2 from the germline V gene are SGHNT and YYREEE (reference sequence). This CDR3 is built from 15 residues. The V gene end was trimmed by 3 bases and the J gene end by 2 bases; junction bases not matched to a gene: 5. The CDR3 bases are TGTGCCAGCAGCTCCAGACTAGCGGGCACCTACGAGCAGTACTTC. Residues: CASSSRLAGTYEQYF.

The CDR3 region is CASSFRDRNSPLHF. CDR3 bases: TGTGCCAGCAGCTTCCGGGACAGGAATTCACCCCTCCACTTT. The chain has TRBV5-6 and TRBJ1-6; 8 nucleotides match TRBD1. Germline V gene sequence: CDR1 SGHDT, CDR2 YYEEEE. V lost 2 bases and J lost 7; bases outside the gene matches: 2. The CDR3 spans 14 residues.

The V call is TRBV5-1, the J call TRBJ1-4; no definite D call. CDR3 length: 11 residues. Trimming took off 2 bases at V and 13 bases at J, with 9 bases between the two ends. CDR1 and CDR2 from the germline V gene are SGHRS and YFSETQ. The CDR3 loop reads CASSFAGSLFF. CDR3 coding DNA: TGCGCCAGCAGCTTCGCAGGATCACTGTTTTTT.

At least ten counts were recorded for this clone. V gene TRBV18 combines with J gene TRBJ1-5; D gene unclear. Trimming stripped 0 bases from V and 1 base from J, with 7 bases between. CDR1 and CDR2 from the germline V gene are KGHSH and LQKENI. CDR3 length: 15 residues. The CDR3 DNA reads as TGTGCCAGCTCACCACCTTATAGCAGCAATCAGCCCCAGCATTTT. Amino acid sequence: CASSPPYSSNQPQHF. Full variable domain (missing parts from reference TRBV18 and TRBJ1-5): NAGVMQNPRHLVRRRGQEARLRCSPMKGHSHVYWYRQLPEEGLKFMVYLQKENIIDESGMPKERFSAEFPKEGPSILRIQQVVRGDSAAYFCASSPPYSSNQPQHFGDGTRLSIL.

The chain joins TRBV5-5 to TRBJ1-2, with TRBD1 identical over 9 bases. Trimming cost V 4 bases and J 1 base; bases outside gene matches: 5. CDR1 is SGHKS, CDR2 YYEKEE, per germline (reference sequence). There are 15 residues in the CDR3. For the CDR3, the DNA is TGTGCCAGCAGCCCTAGGACAGGGGTTAACTATGGCTACACCTTC. This gives the protein CASSPRTGVNYGYTF.

The chain carries TRBV29-1 and TRBJ2-7; TRBD2 aligns across 8 bases. The junction had 10 bases not matched to a gene; V was cut back by 6 bases and J by 6 bases. The CDR3 has 13 residues. The germline V gene encodes CDR1 SQVTM and CDR2 ANQGSEA. CDR3 amino acids: CSVRNGGAGEQYF. Written as DNA, the CDR3 is TGCAGCGTCCGGAACGGGGGGGCTGGCGAGCAGTACTTC.

This clone was observed once. The CDR3 sequence: CASSRPSTTNEAFF. CDR3 nucleotide sequence: TGTGCCAGCAGCCGCCCAAGTACCACAAATGAAGCTTTCTTT. The chain joins TRBV3-1 (or the pseudogene TRBV3-2) to TRBJ1-1; D call uncertain. Germline assignment: CDR1 LGHDT and CDR2 YNNKEL (reference sequence). The ends were cut back, 4 bases at V and 7 bases at J, with 16 bases in the middle. The CDR3 spans 14 residues.

J is TRBJ1-4 and V is TRBV19, with TRBD1 matching over 7 bases. The CDR3 is 16 amino acids. With 3 bases clipped from V and 5 bases from J, the junction kept 9 bases outside the gene matches. CDR1 is LNHDA, CDR2 SQIVND, per germline (reference sequence). The CDR3 protein is CASSISGRGANEKLFF. In nucleotides, the CDR3 is TGTGCCAGTAGTATTTCAGGCAGGGGGGCGAATGAAAAACTGTTTTTT.

A single count supports this clone. The chain employs TRBV5-1 and TRBJ1-1; 7 nucleotides agree with TRBD1. Germline V lookup: CDR1 SGHRS, CDR2 YFSETQ. This CDR3 comprises 14 residues. V lost 4 bases to trimming and J lost 5 bases; unmatched junction nucleotides: 8. The CDR3 spells CASSKTLQGTEAFF. The DNA for the CDR3 is TGCGCCAGCAGCAAAACTCTACAGGGGACTGAAGCTTTCTTT. Filled out from reference TRBV5-1 and TRBJ1-1, the complete variable domain reads KAGVTQTPRYLIKTRGQQVTLSCSPISGHRSVSWYQQTPGQGLQFLFEYFSETQRNKGNFPGRFSGRQFSNSRSEMNVSTLELGDSALYLCASSKTLQGTEAFFGQGTRLTVV.

This clone was detected only a few times. The chain couples TRBV7-8 to TRBJ2-1; 10 nucleotides agree with TRBD1. This CDR3 has 15 residues. With 4 bases clipped from V and 4 bases from J, the junction kept 4 bases outside the gene matches. CDR1 is SGHVS and CDR2 is FQNEAQ in the germline V gene. The CDR3 region is CASSSRDRGYNEQFF. The CDR3 DNA is TGTGCCAGCAGCTCCCGGGACAGGGGTTACAATGAGCAGTTCTTC.

This clone was seen a few times. The rearrangement joins TRBV10-3 to TRBJ1-5; D might be TRBD1 (6 bases). The CDR3 loop spans 15 amino acids. Germline-derived CDR1 and CDR2 are ENHRY and SYGVKD. Trimming left V 2 bases short and J 3 bases short, with 11 bases between. The CDR3: CAISELTGPNQPQHF. DNA of the CDR3: TGTGCCATCAGTGAGCTGACAGGTCCCAATCAGCCCCAGCATTTT.

The chain combines TRBV25-1 with TRBJ2-7, with 7 bases lining up with TRBD1. Germline loops: CDR1 MGHDK, CDR2 SYGVNS. The CDR3 consists of 16 residues. The V gene end was trimmed by 4 bases and the J gene end by 2 bases; junction bases not matched to a gene: 11. CDR3 in amino acids: CASSAPDRTFAYEQYF. In DNA, the CDR3 is TGTGCCAGCAGTGCCCCGGACAGGACCTTCGCCTACGAGCAGTACTTC.